What follows is one T cell receptor beta chain and its context. Its antigen remains unidentified. Germline-derived CDR1 and CDR2 are SNHLY and FYNNEI. This CDR3 has 12 amino acids. V lost 3 bases and J 6 bases, leaving 7 bases between the germline ends. The time point was: patch test 2, 6 weeks after DPC sensitization. Treatment meaning: therapeutic diphenylcyclopropenone sensitization with weekly scalp DPC. Total RNA was isolated from whole blood that had not been fractionated. Within the library, unique molecular identifiers were attached to each individual cDNA molecule. In TCRdb, the RACE reads were re-called with MiXCR into one record per CDR3 protein. The sample shows just over 350,000 distinct CDR3 sequences, roughly 6.3% of them seen only once. These data are taken from a study of human T cells and chemical hapten exposure. Overall study results and limits: Alopecia in the donors means their immune response may deviate from healthy people's. In comparison with controls, expanded TCRs gave rise to a significantly larger number of large CDR3 similarity clusters.

The receptor was isolated from a woman in her late teens or twenties with alopecia areata. Some clones in this sample may be carry-over from other donors' samples. The rearrangement uses TRBV2 and TRBJ2-3; D is unclear. Sequenced material: whole blood, taken in connection with sensitization to the hapten diphenylcyclopropenone (DPC). The CDR3 DNA sequence: TGTGCCAGCAGTGAGTTGGGGGATACGCAGTATTTT. Protein sequence: CASSELGDTQYF.